The sequence of this TCR beta chain was determined in a study of cytomegalovirus exposure and HLA in healthy donors. Amplification used 60 Vbeta primers and 13 Jbeta primers. The authors' processing: As a later analysis found, there were around 86 million unique TCR beta chains, of which 8.5 million to 14 million were shared. Sequencing used immunoSEQ multiplex PCR; TCRdb keeps in-frame clones, though not all of them. Clone size and V and J calls were adopted from that table, with D and trimming inferred from the DNA. The sample consists of 110,000 or so clones, roughly four fifths of them appearing once. The CDR3 runs to 15 residues. V gave up 4 bases and J gave up 6 bases; unmatched junction bases: 10. Germline CDR1 and CDR2: SGHNT and YYREEE (reference sequence).

This rearrangement joins TRBV5-4 to TRBJ2-7; 10 nucleotides align to TRBD1. The sequence derives from a man in his forties in good health and CMV-seronegative. The specimen sequenced was PBMCs. The CDR3 here is CASSLPGTGVREQYF. Written as DNA, the CDR3 is TGTGCCAGCAGCCTACCCGGGACAGGGGTACGCGAGCAGTACTTC.